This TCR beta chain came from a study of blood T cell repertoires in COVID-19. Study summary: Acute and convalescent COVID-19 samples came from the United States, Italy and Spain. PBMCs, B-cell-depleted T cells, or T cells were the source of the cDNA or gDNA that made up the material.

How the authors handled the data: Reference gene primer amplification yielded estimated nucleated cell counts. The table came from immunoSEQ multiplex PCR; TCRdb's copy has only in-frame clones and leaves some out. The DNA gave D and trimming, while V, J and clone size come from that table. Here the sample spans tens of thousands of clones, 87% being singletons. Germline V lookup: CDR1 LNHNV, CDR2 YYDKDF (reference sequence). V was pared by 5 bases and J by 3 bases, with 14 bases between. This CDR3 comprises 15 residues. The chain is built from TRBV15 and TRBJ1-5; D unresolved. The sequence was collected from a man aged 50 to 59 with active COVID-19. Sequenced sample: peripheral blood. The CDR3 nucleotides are TGTGCCACCAGCCACGGGGAGCGTTTCAATCAGCCCCAGCATTTT. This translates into CATSHGERFNQPQHF.